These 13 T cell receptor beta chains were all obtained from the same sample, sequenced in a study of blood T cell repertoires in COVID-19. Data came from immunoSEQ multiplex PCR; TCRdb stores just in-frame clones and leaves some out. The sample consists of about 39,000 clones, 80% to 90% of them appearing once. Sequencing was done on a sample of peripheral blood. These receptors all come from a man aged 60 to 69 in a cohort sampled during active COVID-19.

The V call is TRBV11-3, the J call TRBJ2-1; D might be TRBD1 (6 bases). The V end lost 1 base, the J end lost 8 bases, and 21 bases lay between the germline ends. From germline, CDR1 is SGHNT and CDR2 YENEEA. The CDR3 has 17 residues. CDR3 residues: CASSLGGRRVSKDEQFF. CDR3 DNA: TGTGCCAGCAGCTTAGGGGGGCGACGGGTCTCCAAGGATGAGCAGTTCTTC. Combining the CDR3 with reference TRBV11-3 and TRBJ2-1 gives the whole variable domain EAGVVQSPRYKIIEKKQPVAFWCNPISGHNTLYWYLQNLGQGPELLIRYENEEAVDDSQLPKDRFSAERLKGVDSTLKIQPAELGDSAVYLCASSLGGRRVSKDEQFFGPGTRLTVL.

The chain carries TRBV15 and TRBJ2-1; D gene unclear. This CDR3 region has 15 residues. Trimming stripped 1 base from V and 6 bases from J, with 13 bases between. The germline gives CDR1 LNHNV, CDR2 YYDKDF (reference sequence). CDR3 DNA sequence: TGTGCCACCAGCAGAGCTCAGGATCCCTTCAATGAGCAGTTCTTC. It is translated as CATSRAQDPFNEQFF.

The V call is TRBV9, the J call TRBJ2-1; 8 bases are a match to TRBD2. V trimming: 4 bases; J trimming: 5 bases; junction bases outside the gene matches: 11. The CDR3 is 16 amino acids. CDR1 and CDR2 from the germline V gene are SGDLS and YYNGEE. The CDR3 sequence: CASSLSSGSANNEQFF. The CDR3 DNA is TGTGCCAGCAGCTTGTCAAGCGGGAGTGCCAACAATGAGCAGTTCTTC.

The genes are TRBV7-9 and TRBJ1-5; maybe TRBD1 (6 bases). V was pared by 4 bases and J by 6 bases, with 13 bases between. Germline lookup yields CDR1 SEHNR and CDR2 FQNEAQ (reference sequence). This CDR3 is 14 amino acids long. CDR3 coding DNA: TGTGCCAGCAGCTCATCAGGGGAGGGTCAGCCCCAGCATTTT. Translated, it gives CASSSSGEGQPQHF.

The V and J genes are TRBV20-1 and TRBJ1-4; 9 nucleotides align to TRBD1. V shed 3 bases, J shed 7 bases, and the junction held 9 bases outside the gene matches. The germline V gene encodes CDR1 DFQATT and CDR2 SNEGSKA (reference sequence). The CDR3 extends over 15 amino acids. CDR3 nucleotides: TGCAGTGCTAGTTCGGCGGGACAGGGACGTGAAAAACTGTTTTTT. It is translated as CSASSAGQGREKLFF.

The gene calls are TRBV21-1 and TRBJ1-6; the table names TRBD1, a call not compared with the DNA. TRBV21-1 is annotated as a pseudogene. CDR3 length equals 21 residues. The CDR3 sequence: CASSNCRDRGLRSSYNSPLHF. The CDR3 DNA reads TGTGCCAGCAGCAATTGCCGGGACAGGGGTCTTAGGAGCTCCTATAATTCACCCCTCCACTTT.

This CDR3 is CASSQESRGEQFF. CDR3 DNA sequence: TGCGCCAGCAGCCAAGAATCCCGGGGTGAGCAGTTCTTC. V and J are TRBV4-1 and TRBJ2-1, with D possibly matching TRBD2 (5 bases). The V end lost 0 bases, the J end lost 9 bases, and 9 bases lay between the germline ends. The CDR3 is made up of 13 amino acids. Germline CDR1 and CDR2: MGHRA and YSYEKL.

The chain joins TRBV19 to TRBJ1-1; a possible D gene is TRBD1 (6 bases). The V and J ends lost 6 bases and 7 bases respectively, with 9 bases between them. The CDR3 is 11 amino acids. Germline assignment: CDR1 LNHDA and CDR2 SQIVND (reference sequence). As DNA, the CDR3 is TGTGCCAGTAGCCCGGGACATGAAGCTTTCTTT. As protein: CASSPGHEAFF.

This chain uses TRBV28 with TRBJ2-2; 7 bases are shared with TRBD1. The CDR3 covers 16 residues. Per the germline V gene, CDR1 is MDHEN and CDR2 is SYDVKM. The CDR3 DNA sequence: TGTGCGACTGCACAAGGGGGCTCAATACCGACCGGGGAGCTGTTTTTT. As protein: CATAQGGSIPTGELFF. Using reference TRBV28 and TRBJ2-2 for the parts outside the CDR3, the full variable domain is DVKVTQSSRYLVKRTGEKVFLECVQDMDHENMFWYRQDPGLGLRLIYFSYDVKMKEKGDIPEGYSVSREKKERFSLILESASTNQTSMYLCATAQGGSIPTGELFFGEGSRLTVL.

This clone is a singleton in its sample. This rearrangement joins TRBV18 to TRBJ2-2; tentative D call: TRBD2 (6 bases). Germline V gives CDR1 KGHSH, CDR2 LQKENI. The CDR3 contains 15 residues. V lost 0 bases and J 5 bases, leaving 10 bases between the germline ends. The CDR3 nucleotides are TGTGCCAGCTCACCACCGGCGGGGCGTACCGGGGAGCTGTTTTTT. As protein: CASSPPAGRTGELFF.

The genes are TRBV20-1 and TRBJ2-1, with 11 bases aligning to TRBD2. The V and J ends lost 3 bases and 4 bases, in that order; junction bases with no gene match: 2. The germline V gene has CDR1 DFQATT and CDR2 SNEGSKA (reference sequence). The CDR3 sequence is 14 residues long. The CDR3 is CSASGTSGYNEQFF. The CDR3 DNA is TGCAGTGCTAGTGGGACTAGCGGTTACAATGAGCAGTTCTTC.

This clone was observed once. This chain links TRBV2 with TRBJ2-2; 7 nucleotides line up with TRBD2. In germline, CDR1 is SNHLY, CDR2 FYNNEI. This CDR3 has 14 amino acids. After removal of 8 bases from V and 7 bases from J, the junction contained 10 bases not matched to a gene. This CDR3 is CASVRENLGGELFF. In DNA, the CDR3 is TGTGCCAGCGTGCGGGAGAACTTGGGCGGGGAGCTGTTTTTT.

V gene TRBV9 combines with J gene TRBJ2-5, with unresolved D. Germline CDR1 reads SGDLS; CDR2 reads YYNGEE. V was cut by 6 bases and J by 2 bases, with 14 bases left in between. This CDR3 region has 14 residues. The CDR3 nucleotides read TGTGCCAGCAACGCAATGGCGGCTCAAGAGACCCAGTACTTC. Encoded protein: CASNAMAAQETQYF.